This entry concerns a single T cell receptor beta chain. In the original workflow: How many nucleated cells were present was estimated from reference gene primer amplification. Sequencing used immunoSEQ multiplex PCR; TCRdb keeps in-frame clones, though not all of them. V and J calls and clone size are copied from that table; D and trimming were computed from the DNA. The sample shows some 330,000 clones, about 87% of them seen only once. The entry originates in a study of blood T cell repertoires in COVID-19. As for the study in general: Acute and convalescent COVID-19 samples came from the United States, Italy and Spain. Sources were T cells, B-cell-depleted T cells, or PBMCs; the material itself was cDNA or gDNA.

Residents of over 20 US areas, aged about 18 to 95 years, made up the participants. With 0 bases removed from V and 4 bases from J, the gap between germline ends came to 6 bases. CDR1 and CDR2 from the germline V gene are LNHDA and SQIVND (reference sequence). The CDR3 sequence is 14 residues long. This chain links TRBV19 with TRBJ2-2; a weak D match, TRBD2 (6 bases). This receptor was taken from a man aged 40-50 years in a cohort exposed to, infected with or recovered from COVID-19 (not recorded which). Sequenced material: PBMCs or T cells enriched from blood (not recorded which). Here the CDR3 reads CASSIEGGTGELFF. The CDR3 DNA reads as TGTGCCAGTAGTATAGAGGGAGGCACCGGGGAGCTGTTTTTT.